This is a list of T cell receptor beta chains from one sample in a study of T cell responses to AZD1222 COVID-19 vaccine. Assay: immunoSEQ multiplex PCR; the TCRdb copy retains only in-frame clones and omits some. Among 110,000 to 150,000 clones listed, just over 90% were seen once. The sequenced sample was peripheral blood, obtained on day 0 of AZD1222 vaccination. The receptors derive from an adult in good health. The CDR3 runs from the conserved cysteine through the conserved F or W. Fields, in order: V gene, J gene, CDR3 length, clone size, D gene, CDR3 DNA, CDR3 protein. The D gene is left open where the match is weak. Clone size is not always given. Where it is, it says once, few, many or a class for expanded clones.

v_gene: TRBV6-4
j_gene: TRBJ1-6
len: 15
abundance: .
d_gene: .
CDR3nt: TGTGCCAGCAGTGCGGAACCTATTTTCAATTCACCCCTCCACTTT
CDR3aa: CASSAEPIFNSPLHF

v_gene: TRBV18
j_gene: TRBJ1-1
len: 14
abundance: once
d_gene: .
CDR3nt: TGTGCCAGCTCACCACGAGCTTTTGAGGACGAAGCTTTCTTT
CDR3aa: CASSPRAFEDEAFF

v_gene: TRBV5-1
j_gene: TRBJ2-5
len: 14
abundance: .
d_gene: .
CDR3nt: TGCGCCAGCGGATTTTGGGGGGCCCGAGAGACCCAGTACTTC
CDR3aa: CASGFWGARETQYF

v_gene: TRBV5-1
j_gene: TRBJ1-4
len: 14
abundance: .
d_gene: TRBD1
CDR3nt: TGCGCCAGCAGCCCGGACAGGGGGGATGAAAAACTGTTTTTT
CDR3aa: CASSPDRGDEKLFF

v_gene: TRBV30
j_gene: TRBJ2-5
len: 14
abundance: .
d_gene: .
CDR3nt: TGTGCCTGGAGTGTAGTACGGGGGAGAGAGACCCAGTACTTC
CDR3aa: CAWSVVRGRETQYF

v_gene: TRBV4-1
j_gene: TRBJ1-5
len: 13
abundance: once
d_gene: .
CDR3nt: TGCGCCAGCAGCCCTTCGATCAATCAGCCCCAGCATTTT
CDR3aa: CASSPSINQPQHF

v_gene: TRBV19
j_gene: TRBJ1-6
len: 13
abundance: .
d_gene: .
CDR3nt: TGTGCCAGTCTGCAGGGTTACAATTCACCCCTCCACTTT
CDR3aa: CASLQGYNSPLHF

v_gene: TRBV6-5
j_gene: TRBJ1-2
len: 13
abundance: .
d_gene: .
CDR3nt: TGTGCCAGCAGGGGCGGAGGGAACTATGGCTACACCTTC
CDR3aa: CASRGGGNYGYTF

v_gene: TRBV28
j_gene: TRBJ1-1
len: 14
abundance: .
d_gene: .
CDR3nt: TGTGCCAGCAGTAAGGGGACACTGAACACTGAAGCTTTCTTT
CDR3aa: CASSKGTLNTEAFF

v_gene: TRBV6-1
j_gene: TRBJ1-3
len: 15
abundance: .
d_gene: .
CDR3nt: TGTGCCAGCAGTGAGTTGAGTGGCTCTGGAAACACCATATATTTT
CDR3aa: CASSELSGSGNTIYF

v_gene: TRBV2
j_gene: TRBJ1-1
len: 13
abundance: .
d_gene: .
CDR3nt: TGTGCCAGCGCCCTGGGGGGCGACACTGAAGCTTTCTTT
CDR3aa: CASALGGDTEAFF

v_gene: TRBV19
j_gene: TRBJ1-2
len: 14
abundance: .
d_gene: .
CDR3nt: TGTGCCAGTAGTATAGATCGGACGGACTATGGCTACACCTTC
CDR3aa: CASSIDRTDYGYTF

v_gene: TRBV12-5
j_gene: TRBJ1-3
len: 13
abundance: .
d_gene: .
CDR3nt: TGTGCCACGGCGGGAGACTCTGGAAACACCATATATTTT
CDR3aa: CATAGDSGNTIYF

v_gene: TRBV7-2
j_gene: TRBJ1-4
len: 13
abundance: .
d_gene: .
CDR3nt: TGTGCCAGCAGCTTGCATTCTAATGAAAAACTGTTTTTT
CDR3aa: CASSLHSNEKLFF

v_gene: TRBV9
j_gene: TRBJ2-1
len: 14
abundance: .
d_gene: .
CDR3nt: TGTGCCAGCAGCCCCGGGACGGACTACAATGAGCAGTTCTTC
CDR3aa: CASSPGTDYNEQFF

v_gene: TRBV12-3/TRBV12-4
j_gene: TRBJ2-5
len: 11
abundance: .
d_gene: .
CDR3nt: TGTGCCAGCAGTTTCGCGGGGCCCCAGTACTTC
CDR3aa: CASSFAGPQYF

v_gene: TRBV9
j_gene: TRBJ1-2
len: 14
abundance: .
d_gene: TRBD1
CDR3nt: TGTGCCAGCAGCGGATCACAGGGGGCAGGTGGCTACACCTTC
CDR3aa: CASSGSQGAGGYTF

v_gene: TRBV7-2
j_gene: TRBJ2-3
len: 19
abundance: .
d_gene: TRBD1
CDR3nt: TGTGCCAGCCGCCACCGGACAGGGGGCGCCCGGGACTCCACAGATACGCAGTATTTT
CDR3aa: CASRHRTGGARDSTDTQYF

v_gene: TRBV2
j_gene: TRBJ2-1
len: 17
abundance: .
d_gene: TRBD1
CDR3nt: TGTGCCAGCAGTGAGTCCCGGACAGGGGGCCACAGTGATGAGCAGTTCTTC
CDR3aa: CASSESRTGGHSDEQFF

v_gene: TRBV11-2
j_gene: TRBJ2-7
len: 15
abundance: .
d_gene: TRBD2
CDR3nt: TGTGCCAGCAGCTTGACAGCTAGCGGCCCCTACGAGCAGTACTTC
CDR3aa: CASSLTASGPYEQYF

v_gene: TRBV9
j_gene: TRBJ1-2
len: 15
abundance: .
d_gene: .
CDR3nt: TGTGCCAGCAGCGCAGACATCTTTGAGGCCCTTGGCTACACCTTC
CDR3aa: CASSADIFEALGYTF

v_gene: TRBV5-1
j_gene: TRBJ1-3
len: 15
abundance: .
d_gene: .
CDR3nt: TGCGCCAGCAGCTTGTCAGTGACCCCGGGAAACACCATATATTTT
CDR3aa: CASSLSVTPGNTIYF

v_gene: TRBV7-2
j_gene: TRBJ1-1
len: 18
abundance: .
d_gene: .
CDR3nt: TGTGCCAGCAGCTTAGTTAGCCAATACTCAGCAGGGTACACTGAAGCTTTCTTT
CDR3aa: CASSLVSQYSAGYTEAFF

v_gene: TRBV6-5
j_gene: TRBJ1-2
len: 15
abundance: .
d_gene: .
CDR3nt: TGTGCCAGCAGCGTCGACAGCAGGCCTAACTATGGCTACACCTTC
CDR3aa: CASSVDSRPNYGYTF

v_gene: TRBV3-1/TRBV3-2
j_gene: TRBJ1-1
len: 13
abundance: .
d_gene: TRBD1
CDR3nt: TGTGCCAGTGCGACAGGGGGGGAAAATGAAGCTTTCTTT
CDR3aa: CASATGGENEAFF

v_gene: TRBV11-1
j_gene: TRBJ2-2
len: 16
abundance: .
d_gene: .
CDR3nt: TGTGCCAGCAGCTTTTCACGGACCGCGAACACCGGGGAGCTGTTTTTT
CDR3aa: CASSFSRTANTGELFF

v_gene: TRBV7-2
j_gene: TRBJ2-3
len: 14
abundance: once
d_gene: .
CDR3nt: TGTGCCAGCAGCTTAAATGAAGGCACAGATACGCAGTATTTT
CDR3aa: CASSLNEGTDTQYF

v_gene: TRBV28
j_gene: TRBJ1-5
len: 15
abundance: .
d_gene: .
CDR3nt: TGTGCCAGCTGGGCCGGGCAGGGCAACAATCAGCCCCAGCATTTT
CDR3aa: CASWAGQGNNQPQHF

v_gene: TRBV7-8
j_gene: TRBJ2-7
len: 12
abundance: once
d_gene: .
CDR3nt: TGTGCCAGCAGCCTCATTTCCTACGAGCAGTACTTC
CDR3aa: CASSLISYEQYF

v_gene: TRBV10-3
j_gene: TRBJ2-7
len: 16
abundance: .
d_gene: TRBD1
CDR3nt: TGTGCCATCAGTTACGGACAGGGCCTTCTGGGCTACGAGCAGTACTTC
CDR3aa: CAISYGQGLLGYEQYF

v_gene: TRBV28
j_gene: TRBJ1-1
len: 14
abundance: once
d_gene: .
CDR3nt: TGTGCCAGCAGTGGCGCGGGGGGTAACACTGAAGCTTTCTTT
CDR3aa: CASSGAGGNTEAFF

v_gene: TRBV5-1
j_gene: TRBJ1-4
len: 16
abundance: .
d_gene: TRBD1
CDR3nt: TGCGCCAGCAGCTTGGGACAGGGCGCAACTAATGAAAAACTGTTTTTT
CDR3aa: CASSLGQGATNEKLFF

v_gene: TRBV11-3
j_gene: TRBJ2-1
len: 17
abundance: .
d_gene: TRBD2
CDR3nt: TGTGCCAGCAGCTCGCTAGCGGGGGGGCCCAACTACAATGAGCAGTTCTTC
CDR3aa: CASSSLAGGPNYNEQFF

v_gene: TRBV12-5
j_gene: TRBJ2-6
len: 19
abundance: .
d_gene: .
CDR3nt: TGTGCTAGTGGTTTGGTACTAGACAGTACTAGCTCTGGGGCCAACGTCCTGACTTTC
CDR3aa: CASGLVLDSTSSGANVLTF

v_gene: TRBV18
j_gene: TRBJ1-4
len: 13
abundance: .
d_gene: .
CDR3nt: TGTGCCAGCTCACCGAGGGCCAATGAAAAACTGTTTTTT
CDR3aa: CASSPRANEKLFF

v_gene: TRBV18
j_gene: TRBJ1-2
len: 13
abundance: once
d_gene: .
CDR3nt: TGTGCCAGCTCACCCATAGAGCAGAGTGACTACACCTTC
CDR3aa: CASSPIEQSDYTF

v_gene: TRBV4-1
j_gene: TRBJ2-3
len: 14
abundance: .
d_gene: TRBD1
CDR3nt: TGCGCCAGCAGCACCAGGACAGGTGGGGATACGCAGTATTTT
CDR3aa: CASSTRTGGDTQYF

v_gene: TRBV5-1
j_gene: TRBJ2-5
len: 14
abundance: .
d_gene: TRBD2
CDR3nt: TGCGCCAGCAGCTATGGGGGGGTCGAAGAGACCCAGTACTTC
CDR3aa: CASSYGGVEETQYF

v_gene: TRBV27
j_gene: TRBJ2-1
len: 14
abundance: .
d_gene: TRBD1
CDR3nt: TGTGCCAGCAGACGGGACAGGGCCTACAATGAGCAGTTCTTC
CDR3aa: CASRRDRAYNEQFF

v_gene: TRBV29-1
j_gene: TRBJ2-5
len: 13
abundance: .
d_gene: TRBD1
CDR3nt: TGCAGCGCCAGACAGGGACCCCAAGAGACCCAGTACTTC
CDR3aa: CSARQGPQETQYF

v_gene: TRBV6-5
j_gene: TRBJ2-1
len: 15
abundance: .
d_gene: .
CDR3nt: TGTGCCAGCAGTTACGGGGGCACCGCGAACAATGAGCAGTTCTTC
CDR3aa: CASSYGGTANNEQFF

v_gene: TRBV6-1
j_gene: TRBJ1-6
len: 16
abundance: .
d_gene: .
CDR3nt: TGTGCCAGCAGTGCACCTGGGGGGTTTGATAATTCACCCCTCCACTTT
CDR3aa: CASSAPGGFDNSPLHF

v_gene: TRBV5-1
j_gene: TRBJ2-3
len: 13
abundance: .
d_gene: .
CDR3nt: TGCGCCAGCAGCTCGCAGGGCGCCGCTACGCAGTATTTT
CDR3aa: CASSSQGAATQYF